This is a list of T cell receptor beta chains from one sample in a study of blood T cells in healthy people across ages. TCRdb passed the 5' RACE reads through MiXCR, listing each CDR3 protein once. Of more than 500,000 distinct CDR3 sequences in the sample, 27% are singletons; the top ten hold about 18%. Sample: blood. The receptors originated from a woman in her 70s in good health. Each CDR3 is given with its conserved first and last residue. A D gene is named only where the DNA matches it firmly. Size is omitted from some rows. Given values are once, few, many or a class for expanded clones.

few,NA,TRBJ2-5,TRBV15,CATSGRGKETQYF,TGTGCCACCAGTGGGAGAGGTAAAGAGACCCAGTACTTC
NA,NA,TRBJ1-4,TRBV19,CASSISGPRGGNEKLFF,TGTGCCAGTAGTATATCCGGGCCCCGCGGGGGTAATGAAAAACTGTTTTTT
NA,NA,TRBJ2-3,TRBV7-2,CASSLVAGTTDTQYF,TGTGCCAGCAGCTTAGTCGCGGGGACCACAGATACGCAGTATTTT
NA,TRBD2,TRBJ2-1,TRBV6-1,CASSGRGAGGYRHEQFF,TGTGCCAGCAGTGGCAGGGGAGCGGGGGGATACAGGCATGAGCAGTTCTTC
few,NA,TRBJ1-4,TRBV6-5,CASSARLGEKLFF,TGTGCCAGCAGCGCCCGCCTAGGGGAAAAACTGTTTTTT
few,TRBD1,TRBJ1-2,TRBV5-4,CASSPGQRRVSYGYTF,TGTGCCAGCAGCCCGGGACAGAGGAGGGTGAGCTATGGCTACACCTTC
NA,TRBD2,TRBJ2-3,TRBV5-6,CASSLEASGFTDTQYF,TGTGCCAGCAGCTTGGAGGCTAGCGGATTCACAGATACGCAGTATTTT
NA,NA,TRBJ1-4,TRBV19,CASMYAARPWEKLFF,TGTGCCAGTATGTACGCGGCCCGCCCGTGGGAAAAACTGTTTTTT
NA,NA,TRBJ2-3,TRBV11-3,CASSLDFQTDTQYF,TGTGCCAGCAGCTTAGATTTCCAGACAGATACGCAGTATTTT
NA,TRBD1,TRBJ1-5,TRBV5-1,CASSPGQGGVGPQHF,TGCGCCAGCAGCCCCGGACAGGGCGGCGTTGGGCCCCAGCATTTT
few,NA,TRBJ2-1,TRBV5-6,CASSLGLARSNEQFF,TGTGCCAGCAGCTTGGGGCTAGCGAGGAGTAATGAGCAGTTCTTC
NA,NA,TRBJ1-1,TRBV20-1,CSAEQGFEAFF,TGCAGTGCGGAACAGGGTTTTGAAGCTTTCTTT
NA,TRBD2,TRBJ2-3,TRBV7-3,CASSVTGTSGGRDTQYF,TGTGCCAGCAGCGTTACCGGGACTAGCGGGGGGCGGGATACGCAGTATTTT
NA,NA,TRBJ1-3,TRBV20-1,CSARESGAGNTIYF,TGCAGTGCGAGAGAGTCAGGGGCTGGAAACACCATATATTTT
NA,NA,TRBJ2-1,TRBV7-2,CASSMLNEQFF,TGTGCCAGCAGTATGCTCAATGAGCAGTTCTTC
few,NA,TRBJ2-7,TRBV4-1,CASSEGYQGRFEQYF,TGCGCCAGCAGCGAGGGGTACCAGGGTCGGTTCGAGCAGTACTTC
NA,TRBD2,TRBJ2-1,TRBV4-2,CASSQDRQRGDEQFF,TGTGCCAGCAGCCAAGATAGGCAGCGGGGGGATGAGCAGTTCTTC
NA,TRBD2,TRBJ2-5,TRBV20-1,CSVIHSGGQETQYF,TGCAGTGTAATTCATAGCGGGGGCCAAGAGACCCAGTACTTC
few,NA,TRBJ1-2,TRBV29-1,CSVEASRDGYTF,TGCAGCGTTGAAGCCTCCAGGGATGGCTACACCTTC
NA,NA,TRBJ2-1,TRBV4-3,CASSQRTSAASSYNEQFF,TGCGCCAGCAGCCAAAGGACTTCGGCTGCCAGCTCCTACAATGAGCAGTTCTTC
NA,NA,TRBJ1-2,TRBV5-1,CASSSGTNYGYTF,TGCGCCAGCAGCTCTGGGACTAACTATGGCTACACCTTC
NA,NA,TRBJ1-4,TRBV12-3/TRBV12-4,CASSLAGAGEPNNEKLFF,TGTGCCAGCAGTTTAGCGGGGGCAGGGGAACCCAATAATGAAAAACTGTTTTTT
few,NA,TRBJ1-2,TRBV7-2,CAPRPDLDGYTF,TGTGCCCCCAGGCCAGATTTGGATGGCTACACCTTC
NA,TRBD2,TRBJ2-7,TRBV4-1,CASSQLGGASYEQYF,TGCGCCAGCAGCCAACTCGGGGGGGCCTCCTACGAGCAGTACTTC
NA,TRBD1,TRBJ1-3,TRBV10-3,CATADRNSGNTIYF,TGTGCCACGGCGGACAGGAACTCTGGAAACACCATATATTTT
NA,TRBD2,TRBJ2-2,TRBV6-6,CASSYSRGRDTGELFF,TGTGCCAGCAGTTACTCGCGCGGGAGAGACACCGGGGAGCTGTTTTTT
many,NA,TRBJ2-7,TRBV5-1,CASSLLATYEQYF,TGCGCCAGCAGCTTGCTAGCGACCTACGAGCAGTACTTC
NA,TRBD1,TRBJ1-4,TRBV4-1,CASSDSPGQTNEKLFF,TGCGCCAGCAGCGATTCGCCGGGACAGACTAATGAAAAACTGTTTTTT
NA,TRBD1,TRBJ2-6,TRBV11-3,CATQGAGANVLTF,TGTGCCACGCAGGGGGCTGGGGCCAACGTCCTGACCTTC
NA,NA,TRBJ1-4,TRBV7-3,CASSQRHGAREKLFF,TGTGCCAGCAGCCAGAGACACGGGGCGCGTGAAAAACTGTTTTTT
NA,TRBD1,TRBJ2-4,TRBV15,CATSREQGATKNIQYF,TGTGCCACCAGCAGAGAACAGGGGGCGACCAAAAACATTCAGTACTTC
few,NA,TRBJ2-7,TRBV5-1,CASSSGSGRSYEQYF,TGCGCCAGCAGCTCCGGGAGCGGTAGGAGCTACGAGCAGTACTTC
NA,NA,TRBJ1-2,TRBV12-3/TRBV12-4,CASSLGYYGYTF,TGTGCCAGCAGTTTAGGGTATTACGGCTACACCTTC
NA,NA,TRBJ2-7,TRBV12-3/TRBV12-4,CASSSSGIGEQYF,TGTGCCAGCAGTTCGTCAGGGATCGGCGAGCAGTACTTC
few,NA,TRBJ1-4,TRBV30,CAWSRGTRATNEKLFF,TGTGCCTGGAGTCGGGGGACTCGTGCAACTAATGAAAAACTGTTTTTT
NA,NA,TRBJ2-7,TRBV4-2,CASSQERSEQYF,TGTGCCAGCAGCCAAGAGCGGAGCGAGCAGTACTTC
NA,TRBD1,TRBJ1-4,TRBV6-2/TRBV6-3,CASSRGQVEKLFF,TGTGCCAGCAGCCGGGGACAGGTTGAAAAACTGTTTTTT
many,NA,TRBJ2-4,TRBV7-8,CASSPFRVMRNIQYF,TGTGCCAGCAGCCCCTTCCGAGTCATGAGGAACATTCAGTACTTC
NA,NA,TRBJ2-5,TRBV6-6,CASTLKTSRETQYF,TGTGCCAGCACCCTAAAAACGAGTCGAGAGACCCAGTACTTC
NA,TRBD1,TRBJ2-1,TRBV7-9,CASSPSTGFLNEQFF,TGTGCCAGCAGCCCCTCGACAGGGTTTTTGAATGAGCAGTTCTTC
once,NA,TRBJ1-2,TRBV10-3,CATNFVGGYGYTF,TGTGCCACGAATTTTGTGGGTGGCTATGGCTACACCTTC
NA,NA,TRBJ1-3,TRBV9,CASSVDSAASGNTIYF,TGTGCCAGCAGCGTAGATAGTGCTGCCTCTGGAAACACCATATATTTT
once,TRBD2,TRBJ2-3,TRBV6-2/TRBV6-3,CASSYEASIIAGASTDTQYF,TGTGCCAGCAGTTACGAGGCGTCCATAATAGCGGGGGCGAGCACAGATACGCAGTATTTT
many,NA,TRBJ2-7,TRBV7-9,CASSPGRGTYEQYF,TGTGCCAGCAGCCCAGGCCGGGGGACCTACGAGCAGTACTTC